The T cell receptor (beta chain) described here comes from a study of T cell repertoires in cytomegalovirus infection. Study at large: TCR beta signatures that were public indicated CMV infection and matching HLA type. Study results and caveats: The ex vivo response showed dominance by HLA-C-restricted CMV-specific TCR beta clonotypes.

This clonotype was found a few times. Its antigen remains unknown. Each CDR3 protein gets one entry after TCRdb re-called the reads with MiXCR. The repertoire holds about 180,000 distinct CDR3 sequences, with 13% to 15% as singletons. CDR1 SGHTA and CDR2 FQGNSA come from the germline V gene. CDR3 length equals 14 residues. V lost 4 bases and J 7 bases, leaving 15 bases between the germline ends. This chain connects TRBV7-2 to TRBJ2-3; D is undetermined. The sequencing input was PBMCs. This receptor was obtained from a human donor in good health (CMV status not recorded). Some clones in this sample may be carry-over from other donors' samples. CDR3 loop: CASSSPAPSHTQYF. As DNA, the CDR3 is TGTGCCAGCAGCTCACCAGCCCCCAGTCATACGCAGTATTTT. Variable domain in full (rest from reference TRBV7-2 and TRBJ2-3): GAGVSQSPSNKVTEKGKDVELRCDPISGHTALYWYRQSLGQGLEFLIYFQGNSAPDKSGLPSDRFSAERTGGSVSTLTIQRTQQEDSAVYLCASSSPAPSHTQYFGPGTRLTVL.